A selection of T cell receptor beta chains follows, all from one sample in a study of control samples from healthy donors and cancer patients. Sequencing was performed with immunoSEQ multiplex PCR; in TCRdb, only in-frame clones are kept and a portion is missing. The table lists hundreds of thousands of clones, 82% of them singletons. Sequenced material: PBMCs. These TCRs come from a woman aged 55-70 years with lung cancer. Each CDR3 is given with its conserved first and last residue. The D gene is left open where the match is weak. Only part of the rows carry a size: once, few, many, or a class if the clone is expanded.

CDR3,DNA,size,J,D,V
CASSRGQQETQYF,TGCGCCAGCAGCCGCGGACAGCAAGAGACCCAGTACTTC,-,TRBJ2-5,-,TRBV5-1
CASRDDPGEQYF,TGTGCCAGCCGGGACGATCCTGGCGAGCAGTACTTC,-,TRBJ2-7,-,TRBV19
CASSLVGLREQYF,TGTGCCAGCAGCTTAGTTGGCTTGCGTGAGCAGTACTTC,-,TRBJ2-7,-,TRBV7-2
CASSQGAGNTIYF,TGTGCCAGCAGCCAAGGGGCGGGAAACACCATATATTTT,-,TRBJ1-3,-,TRBV3-1/TRBV3-2
CASSEGVYEQYF,TGTGCCAGCAGTGAAGGGGTCTACGAGCAGTACTTC,once,TRBJ2-7,-,TRBV6-1
CSVPDSTDTQYF,TGCAGCGTTCCGGACAGCACAGATACGCAGTATTTT,-,TRBJ2-3,-,TRBV29-1
CASSEQGNSPLHF,TGTGCCAGTAGTGAGCAGGGTAATTCACCCCTCCACTTT,-,TRBJ1-6,-,TRBV19
CASSPGQGALRGYTF,TGTGCCAGCTCACCCGGACAGGGTGCCCTCCGTGGCTACACCTTC,-,TRBJ1-2,TRBD1,TRBV18
CAISDLREPEYGYTF,TGTGCCATCAGTGACCTACGGGAGCCCGAGTATGGCTACACCTTC,-,TRBJ1-2,-,TRBV10-3
CASSRTGLSSYEQYF,TGTGCCAGCTCAAGGACAGGGCTAAGCTCCTACGAGCAGTACTTC,-,TRBJ2-7,-,TRBV21-1
CASSLGGPSYNEQFF,TGTGCCAGCAGCTTAGGTGGGCCCTCCTACAATGAGCAGTTCTTC,-,TRBJ2-1,-,TRBV7-6
CASSQVQGMNTEAFF,TGCGCCAGCAGCCAAGTTCAGGGGATGAACACTGAAGCTTTCTTT,-,TRBJ1-1,-,TRBV4-1
CASSDREYNEQFF,TGTGCCAGCAGTGACCGGGAGTATAATGAGCAGTTCTTC,-,TRBJ2-1,-,TRBV6-1
CASSPYHPFTSTDTQYF,TGTGCCAGCAGCCCTTACCATCCCTTCACTAGCACAGATACGCAGTATTTT,-,TRBJ2-3,-,TRBV7-8
CASSLFASGANVLTF,TGTGCCAGCAGTTTATTCGCGTCTGGGGCCAACGTCCTGACTTTC,few,TRBJ2-6,-,TRBV28
CSATSYGYTF,TGCAGTGCCACAAGCTATGGCTACACCTTC,few,TRBJ1-2,-,TRBV20-1
CASTQSSNQPQHF,TGTGCCAGCACGCAGTCTAGCAATCAGCCCCAGCATTTT,-,TRBJ1-5,-,TRBV2
CASSPGLAHSYEQYF,TGTGCCAGCAGTCCAGGACTAGCCCACTCCTACGAGCAGTACTTC,-,TRBJ2-7,TRBD2,TRBV27
CASSQGSSYEQYF,TGCGCCAGCAGCCAAGGTAGCTCCTACGAGCAGTACTTC,-,TRBJ2-7,-,TRBV4-1
CASSKGTSGGYTDTQYF,TGTGCCAGTAGTAAGGGGACTAGCGGGGGGTACACAGATACGCAGTATTTT,once,TRBJ2-3,TRBD2,TRBV19
CATSRDPGTTYNEQFF,TGTGCCACCAGCAGAGATCCGGGGACTACCTACAATGAGCAGTTCTTC,-,TRBJ2-1,TRBD2,TRBV15
CASSLSRDGYEQYF,TGTGCCAGCAGTTTATCCAGGGACGGCTACGAGCAGTACTTC,-,TRBJ2-7,-,TRBV27
CASSEGGLSSGANVLTF,TGCGCCAGCAGTGAAGGCGGCCTTAGCTCTGGGGCCAACGTCCTGACTTTC,-,TRBJ2-6,-,TRBV10-2
CASSRPGSSYEQYF,TGTGCCAGCAGCCGTCCAGGGAGCTCCTACGAGCAGTACTTC,-,TRBJ2-7,-,TRBV3-1/TRBV3-2
CASSPQRGGTEAFF,TGTGCCAGCAGCCCTCAGAGGGGGGGCACTGAAGCTTTCTTT,-,TRBJ1-1,-,TRBV9
CASLQGRANTEAFF,TGTGCCAGCCTACAGGGCAGGGCGAACACTGAAGCTTTCTTT,-,TRBJ1-1,-,TRBV10-3
CASSLNRGPDTQYF,TGCGCCAGCAGCTTGAACAGGGGCCCAGATACGCAGTATTTT,-,TRBJ2-3,TRBD1,TRBV5-1
CASSRGQGYGYTF,TGTGCCAGCAGCCGAGGACAGGGTTATGGCTACACCTTC,once,TRBJ1-2,TRBD1,TRBV7-6
CASSELGTYEQYF,TGTGCCAGCAGTGAACTGGGTACCTACGAGCAGTACTTC,-,TRBJ2-7,-,TRBV25-1
CASSLDINLNTEAFF,TGCGCCAGCAGCTTGGATATAAACTTGAACACTGAAGCTTTCTTT,few,TRBJ1-1,-,TRBV5-1
CASLGTYGYTF,TGTGCCAGCTTGGGGACCTATGGCTACACCTTC,-,TRBJ1-2,-,TRBV28
CASSTGLAGSSTDTQYF,TGTGCCAGCAGCACCGGACTAGCGGGGTCTAGCACAGATACGCAGTATTTT,-,TRBJ2-3,TRBD2,TRBV9
CASSLGGVNEKLFF,TGTGCCAGCAGCTTGGGTGGGGTTAATGAAAAACTGTTTTTT,-,TRBJ1-4,-,TRBV5-4
CASRAPGEGSPLHF,TGTGCCAGCAGGGCCCCGGGGGAGGGATCACCCCTCCACTTT,once,TRBJ1-6,-,TRBV7-3
CSASLATYEQYF,TGCAGTGCTAGTTTGGCGACCTACGAGCAGTACTTC,-,TRBJ2-7,-,TRBV20-1
CATSSGGTDTQYF,TGTGCCACCAGCAGCGGGGGCACAGATACGCAGTATTTT,-,TRBJ2-3,-,TRBV15
CASSEASAGKETQYF,TGTGCCAGCAGTGAAGCAAGCGCGGGTAAAGAGACCCAGTACTTC,-,TRBJ2-5,-,TRBV6-1
CASRPHGQGNYGYTF,TGTGCCAGCAGACCCCATGGACAGGGGAACTATGGCTACACCTTC,-,TRBJ1-2,TRBD1,TRBV6-5
CASSPYPGTAYEQYF,TGTGCCAGCAGTCCTTACCCCGGGACAGCCTACGAGCAGTACTTC,-,TRBJ2-7,TRBD1,TRBV6-5
CSARGLDEQFF,TGCAGTGCTAGGGGACTAGATGAGCAGTTCTTC,-,TRBJ2-1,TRBD2,TRBV20-1
CASSLGREGSPLHF,TGTGCCAGCAGCTTGGGGAGGGAGGGATCACCCCTCCACTTT,-,TRBJ1-6,-,TRBV5-4
CASSPQGGPYEQYF,TGTGCCAGCTCACCCCAGGGGGGCCCCTACGAGCAGTACTTC,-,TRBJ2-7,-,TRBV18
CASSLLSAGELFF,TGTGCCAGCAGCTTGCTGTCCGCCGGGGAGCTGTTTTTT,-,TRBJ2-2,-,TRBV5-6
CASSWKRPSGNTIYF,TGTGCCAGCAGTTGGAAAAGACCCTCTGGAAACACCATATATTTT,-,TRBJ1-3,-,TRBV6-7
CASSYTGNTEAFF,TGTGCCAGCAGTTACACAGGGAACACTGAAGCTTTCTTT,once,TRBJ1-1,-,TRBV6-5
CASSQSRVNRRDTEAFF,TGCGCCAGCAGTCAATCGAGAGTTAACAGGAGGGATACTGAAGCTTTCTTT,-,TRBJ1-1,-,TRBV23-1
CASSYTSGVPDTQYF,TGTGCCAGCAGTTATACTAGCGGGGTGCCAGATACGCAGTATTTT,-,TRBJ2-3,TRBD2,TRBV6-5
CASSEGPGTSYGYTF,TGTGCCAGCAGTGAAGGCCCAGGGACCTCCTATGGCTACACCTTC,-,TRBJ1-2,-,TRBV6-1